This T cell receptor beta chain emerged from a study of breast tumors, draining lymph nodes, adjacent tissues (TCRdb year 2016). For the study in its entirety: TCR beta repertoires were compared across tumor, adjacent nontumor tissue and axillary lymph nodes obtained from breast cancer patients. In human breast cancer, the study set out to assess how tumor, surrounding tissue and draining lymph node repertoires relate to one another and whether T cells might be exchanged between them.

A word on this clonotype: Which antigen it targets is not known. The sample holds no much larger clone one base away, and base qualities are not on file.

The axillary draining lymph nodes of breast cancer patients were the source of the lymph node samples. The CDR3 covers 15 residues, taking in both the cysteine and the phenylalanine. The CDR3 DNA has 45 bases and is translated from base 1. The germline V gene yields MDHEN for CDR1 and SYDVKM for CDR2. Trimming accounts for 2 bases at V and 5 bases at J, while the number of junction bases matched to no gene is 9. For sequencing, an Illumina HiSeq 2000 was employed. TCR beta chain libraries were generated by multiplex PCR amplification. High-throughput sequencing was used to analyze the amplified TCR beta chain products. TCRdb ran its own pipeline on the public reads, namely fastp trimming at Q25 and MiXCR clone calling, and kept in-frame beta chains. Rows with a matching CDR3 protein are joined into one entry that keeps the most common DNA and genes. The table for this sample lists about 220,000 distinct CDR3 sequences; less than 40% of them were counted only once. The ten largest clones represent approximately 3.6% of the sample.

Overall study results and their limits: The conclusion that tumor T cells originate in lymph nodes was presented as consistent with a hypothesis rather than as directly demonstrated. Tumor T-cell repertoires showed less diversity than lymph node repertoires and more diversity than nontumor tissue repertoires, and tumor T-cell repertoires showed preferential V and J gene usage. Tumor and nontumor tissue repertoires were found to be significantly more similar in luminal-like than in basal-like breast cancer. The data were judged consistent with most tumor T cells deriving from the lymph node and then expanding within tumor tissue.

The rearranged segments are TRBV28 and TRBJ2-7; 7 nucleotides in the junction match TRBD2. This sequence originates from a female donor with breast cancer. Some clones in this sample may be carry-over from other donors' samples. What was sequenced was axillary lymph node tissue. The nucleotide sequence reads as follows: TGTGCCAGCAGTTTAGTGGCGGGAGTCTACAACGAGCAGTACTTC. Translated, it reads CASSLVAGVYNEQYF.